This T cell receptor beta chain was documented in a study of human T cells and chemical hapten exposure. Study overall: Per-sample TCR yield variation was attributed mainly to small pooled library volume differences. Study outcomes and limitations: Once DPC sensitization occurred, TCRs above 1 in 1000 frequency showed no change.

Trimming cost V 1 base and J 7 bases, with 14 bases left between them. Germline CDR1 reads DFQATT; CDR2 reads SNEGSKA (reference sequence). The CDR3 length is 14 residues. This clonotype was counted between two and nine times. The target antigen is unknown. Unique molecular identifiers were attached to individual cDNA molecules within the library. How the authors handled the data: Samples had a median of 95,638 TCRs, ranging 23,224 to 690,600. TCRdb reprocessed the RACE reads with MiXCR, giving one entry per CDR3 protein. These V and J calls originate from TCRdb's pipeline instead of the authors' own analysis. The sample contains about 28,000 distinct CDR3 sequences, less than 8% of which appear only once. Time point described: healthy volunteer bleed at 2 weeks. Unfractionated whole blood yielded the extracted total RNA.

The TCR sequence derives from a human donor in good health. Some clones in this sample may be carry-over from other donors' samples. Source material: whole blood. The J gene is TRBJ1-5, the V gene TRBV20-1; D is possibly TRBD1 (5 bases). CDR3 bases: TGCAGTGCTAGAGCCCCTGGGGGGGACCAGCCCCAGCATTTT. Amino acid sequence: CSARAPGGDQPQHF.